This T cell receptor beta chain emerged from a study of Graves' ophthalmopathy and Graves' hyperthyroidism. Overall study context: There was a collection of peripheral blood at initial diagnosis, before any treatment.

V gave up 6 bases and J gave up 0 bases; unmatched junction bases: 10. CDR3 length equals 17 residues. Germline CDR1 is ENHRY and CDR2 is SYGVKD. The study amplified TCR beta CDR3 regions using RNA transcripts. RT-PCR was first run with HTBI primers, then multiplex PCR in a second round. Via MiXCR, TCRdb re-called the multiplex PCR reads, giving one row per CDR3 protein. The table includes about 620,000 distinct CDR3 sequences, about a fifth detected once. Out of around 10 ml of fresh peripheral blood, PBMCs were obtained. The rearrangement uses TRBV10-3 and TRBJ1-3; 8 bases map to TRBD1. The TCR sequence derives from a woman under 30 with stable Graves' hyperthyroidism. Some clones in this sample may be carry-over from other donors' samples. The sequencing input was peripheral blood. The CDR3 sequence: CAIRKQGVVFSGNTIYF. In nucleotides, the CDR3 is TGTGCCATCAGGAAACAGGGGGTTGTCTTCTCTGGAAACACCATATATTTT.